The clone carrying this TCR beta chain was recorded a few times. Its antigen is not known. TCRdb reprocessed the reads via MiXCR and lists one record per CDR3 protein. Of around 530,000 distinct CDR3 sequences listed, approximately 15% are singletons. The record originates from a study of T cell repertoires in cytomegalovirus infection. For the study at large: Both a matching HLA type and CMV infection were indicated by public TCR beta signatures. Points from the study as a whole: People with CMV and the relevant HLA were identified by cumulative public TCR beta family frequency. The ex vivo response was dominated by HLA-C-restricted CMV-specific TCR beta clonotypes.

Germline lookup yields CDR1 SGHRS and CDR2 YFSETQ. The CDR3 extends over 13 amino acids. Trimming pared 2 bases from V and 3 bases from J, leaving 8 bases between. Sequences were obtained from CD8+ T cells from PBMCs. The receptor comes from a human donor in good health (CMV status not recorded). Some clones in this sample may be carry-over from other donors' samples. J is TRBJ2-5 and V is TRBV5-1; D unclear. The CDR3 region has the DNA TGCGCCAGCAGCTTCACAGATGAAGAGACCCAGTACTTC. It codes for CASSFTDEETQYF.